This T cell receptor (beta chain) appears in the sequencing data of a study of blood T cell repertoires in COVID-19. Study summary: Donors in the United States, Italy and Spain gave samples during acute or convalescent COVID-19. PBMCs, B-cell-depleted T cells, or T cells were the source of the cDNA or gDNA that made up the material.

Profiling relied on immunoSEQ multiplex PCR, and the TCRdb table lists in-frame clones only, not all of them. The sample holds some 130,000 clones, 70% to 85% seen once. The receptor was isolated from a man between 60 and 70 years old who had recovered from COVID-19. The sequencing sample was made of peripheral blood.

The CDR3 spells CASSPGQGSEQYF. CDR3 sequence (DNA): TGCGCCAGCAGCCCCGGACAGGGTAGCGAGCAGTACTTC. The gene calls are TRBV5-1 and TRBJ2-7, with 8 nucleotides matching TRBD1. V was clipped by 4 bases and J by 6 bases; unmatched bases: 6. The germline gives CDR1 SGHRS, CDR2 YFSETQ. This CDR3 is 13 amino acids long.